This T cell receptor beta chain was observed in a study of blood T cell repertoires in COVID-19. Data came from immunoSEQ multiplex PCR; TCRdb stores just in-frame clones and leaves some out. The sample records 220,000 or so clones, around 80% being singletons. CDR1 is ENHRY, CDR2 SYGVKD, per germline. There are 16 residues in the CDR3. V lost 3 bases, J lost 9 bases, and 13 bases stayed unmatched. The chain links TRBV10-3 to TRBJ2-1; 8 bases are a match to TRBD2. The sequence was obtained from a young man with active or convalescent COVID-19. The sequencing input was peripheral blood. The CDR3 reads CAISEGAGGVLGEQFF. In DNA, the CDR3 is TGTGCCATCAGTGAAGGGGCGGGGGGAGTTTTGGGTGAGCAGTTCTTC.